The next 12 T cell receptor beta chains were all read from a single sample in a study of shared clonotypes between healthy human individuals. TCRdb's copy holds only in-frame clones and misses some; the assay was immunoSEQ multiplex PCR. Of over a million clones listed, around 78% are singletons. Specimen: memory CD4+ T cells from PBMCs. As to subset: CD45RA-negative fraction. These TCRs come from a man aged 18 to 29 in good health. Some clones in this sample may be carry-over from other donors' samples.

The chain links TRBV6-7 to TRBJ2-7; 13 bases match TRBD2. TRBV6-7 is an ORF, and what it does is uncertain. V gave up 5 bases and J gave up 2 bases; unmatched junction bases: 9. The CDR3 covers 17 residues. The CDR3 bases are TGTGCCAGCAGTAAAGGGGGGACTAGCGGGGCGACCTACGAGCAGTACTTC. As protein: CASSKGGTSGATYEQYF.

The CDR3 DNA reads TGTGCCATCAGTAGACAGTCCTCCTACGAGCAGTACTTC. This codes for CAISRQSSYEQYF. V usage is TRBV10-3 and J usage is TRBJ2-7; maybe TRBD1 (5 bases). The CDR3 consists of 13 residues. The ends were cut back, 5 bases at V and 0 bases at J, with 8 bases in the middle. Germline values: CDR1 ENHRY, CDR2 SYGVKD.

This chain connects TRBV6-5 to TRBJ2-7; no definite D call. With 4 bases removed from V and 0 bases from J, the gap between germline ends came to 4 bases. Germline V gene lookup returns CDR1 MNHEY and CDR2 SVGAGI. The CDR3 runs 12 residues. CDR3 nucleotides: TGTGCCAGCAGTTCCAACTCCTACGAGCAGTACTTC. Translated, it gives CASSSNSYEQYF.

V and J are TRBV2 and TRBJ1-1; 7 bases fit TRBD1. Germline loops: CDR1 SNHLY, CDR2 FYNNEI. This CDR3 has 12 residues. Trimming cost V 5 bases and J 5 bases; bases outside gene matches: 2. The CDR3 nucleotides are TGTGCCAGCAGTCCGGACAGGACTGAAGCTTTCTTT. It is translated as CASSPDRTEAFF.

This chain connects TRBV19 to TRBJ1-2; D gene uncertain. CDR3 length equals 14 residues. V dropped 6 bases and J dropped 1 base, with 12 bases sitting between them. Germline values: CDR1 LNHDA, CDR2 SQIVND (reference sequence). This CDR3 reads CASRELQSNYGYTF. As DNA, the CDR3 is TGTGCCAGTAGGGAGCTACAGAGTAACTATGGCTACACCTTC. Using reference TRBV19 and TRBJ1-2 for the parts outside the CDR3, the full variable domain is DGGITQSPKYLFRKEGQNVTLSCEQNLNHDAMYWYRQDPGQGLRLIYYSQIVNDFQKGDIAEGYSVSREKKESFPLTVTSAQKNPTAFYLCASRELQSNYGYTFGSGTRLTVV.

This clone was seen a few times. V is TRBV6-1 and J is TRBJ1-5, with D possibly matching TRBD1 (5 bases). Germline CDR1 MNHNS, CDR2 SASEGT. V shed 1 base and J shed 2 bases, with 18 bases lying between them. This CDR3 is 18 amino acids long. CDR3 amino acids: CASSEGRVGTGGNQPQHF. The DNA for the CDR3 is TGTGCCAGCAGTGAAGGCAGGGTGGGGACTGGCGGCAATCAGCCCCAGCATTTT.

J is TRBJ1-1 and V is TRBV7-9; perhaps TRBD1 as D (6 bases). This CDR3 is built from 14 residues. Germline CDR1 is SEHNR and CDR2 is FQNEAQ (reference sequence). V was cut by 5 bases and J by 4 bases, with 14 bases left in between. The CDR3, as DNA: TGTGCCAGCAGCGCCCAGGGGAGTTCCACTGAAGCTTTCTTT. It translates to CASSAQGSSTEAFF.

This clone was observed a few times. A much larger clonotype is one base distant, so this may be a read error. The identical CDR3 is also encoded by other nucleotide sequences in the sample. The rearrangement links TRBV5-4 to TRBJ2-1; 13 bases agree with TRBD2. The CDR3 runs 17 residues. Germline V gene sequence: CDR1 SGHNT, CDR2 YYREEE (reference sequence). Trimming at V came to 0 bases and at J to 0 bases, leaving 0 bases not matched to a gene. The CDR3 loop reads CASSLGTSGSSYNEQFF. Here the CDR3 DNA reads TGTGCCAGCAGCTTGGGGACTAGCGGGAGCTCCTACAATGAGCAGTTCTTC. The full variable domain, completed using reference TRBV5-4 and TRBJ2-1, is ETGVTQSPTHLIKTRGQQVTLRCSSQSGHNTVSWYQQALGQGPQFIFQYYREEENGRGNFPPRFSGLQFPNYSSELNVNALELDDSALYLCASSLGTSGSSYNEQFFGPGTRLTVL.

This chain links TRBV29-1 with TRBJ2-7, with unresolved D. Trimming pared 4 bases from V and 5 bases from J, leaving 9 bases between. CDR1 is SQVTM, CDR2 ANQGSEA, per germline. CDR3 size: 11 residues. CDR3 DNA: TGCAGCGTTGGTTGGAGTAACGAGCAGTACTTC. Protein product: CSVGWSNEQYF.

J is TRBJ2-3 and V is TRBV7-3, with TRBD2 identical over 11 bases. Germline CDR1 is SGHTA and CDR2 is FQGTGA. The trim removed 1 base at V and 0 bases at J, leaving 6 bases unmatched. The CDR3 consists of 18 residues. CDR3 amino acids: CASSLMASGRSSTDTQYF. The DNA for the CDR3 is TGTGCCAGCAGCTTAATGGCTAGCGGGAGGTCTAGCACAGATACGCAGTATTTT.

J is TRBJ1-4 and V is TRBV28; D may be TRBD1 (6 bases). CDR3 length equals 16 residues. Trimming shortened V by 6 bases and J by 6 bases, and 20 bases separated the two germline ends. Germline V gives CDR1 MDHEN, CDR2 SYDVKM. CDR3 nucleotide sequence: TGTGCCAGCAGCCACCCCAACTACGAGGGGGATGAAAAACTGTTTTTT. Its translation is CASSHPNYEGDEKLFF.

A few counts support this clone. V and J are TRBV5-4 and TRBJ1-1; D is unresolved. V dropped 6 bases and J dropped 4 bases, with 10 bases sitting between them. Germline V lookup: CDR1 SGHNT, CDR2 YYREEE (reference sequence). The CDR3 runs to 12 residues. The CDR3 is CASNNPGTEAFF. The CDR3 region has the DNA TGTGCCAGCAACAATCCGGGCACTGAAGCTTTCTTT. Drawing the rest from reference TRBV5-4 and TRBJ1-1, the complete variable domain is ETGVTQSPTHLIKTRGQQVTLRCSSQSGHNTVSWYQQALGQGPQFIFQYYREEENGRGNFPPRFSGLQFPNYSSELNVNALELDDSALYLCASNNPGTEAFFGQGTRLTVV.